This paragraph covers one T cell receptor (beta chain) sequence. This record comes from a study of blood T cell repertoires in COVID-19. Study-wide background: The origin of the acute and convalescent COVID-19 samples was the United States, Italy and Spain.

During active infection, Seattle patients enrolled and were then monitored through disease. Profiling relied on immunoSEQ multiplex PCR, and the TCRdb table lists in-frame clones only, not all of them. The sample lists some 25,000 clones, more than 80% occurring once. The germline V gene has CDR1 SGHDN and CDR2 FVKESK. The CDR3 is 17 amino acids. Trimming removed 4 bases from V and 2 bases from J; junction bases left unmatched: 8. The V and J genes are TRBV14 and TRBJ2-6; 7 bases agree with TRBD1. This TCR was sampled from an older woman with COVID-19, enrolled during active disease. The source material was peripheral blood. This CDR3 reads CASSLRKGAPGANVLTF. Here the CDR3 DNA reads TGTGCCAGCAGCCTAAGGAAGGGGGCGCCTGGGGCCAACGTCCTGACTTTC. The variable domain in full, completed from reference TRBV14 and TRBJ2-6, reads EAGVTQFPSHSVIEKGQTVTLRCDPISGHDNLYWYRRVMGKEIKFLLHFVKESKQDESGMPNNRFLAERTGGTYSTLKVQPAELEDSGVYFCASSLRKGAPGANVLTFGAGSRLTVL.